Below, one TCR beta chain is given with its context. This sample is drawn from a study of CD8+CD57+ T cells in acquired aplastic anemia. The germline CDR1 and CDR2 sequences are SGDLS and YYNGEE. Trimming removed 4 bases from V and 3 bases from J, with 14 bases in between. The CDR3 has 14 residues. TCR beta VDJ combinations and CDR3 sequences were profiled from genomic DNA. From the reads, TCRdb called clonotypes with MiXCR, one entry per CDR3 protein. The table has 65,000 or so distinct CDR3 sequences, 55% seen once. Sequencing was done on a sample of sorted CD4+, CD8+, or CD8+CD57+ T cells (not recorded which) from PBMCs. This sequence originates from a human donor in good health, serving as a control. The V gene is TRBV9, the J gene TRBJ2-7, with a weak D call TRBD1 (6 bases). Written as DNA, the CDR3 is TGTGCCAGCAGCTTAGACAGGTCATACTACGAGCAGTACTTC. This gives the protein CASSLDRSYYEQYF.